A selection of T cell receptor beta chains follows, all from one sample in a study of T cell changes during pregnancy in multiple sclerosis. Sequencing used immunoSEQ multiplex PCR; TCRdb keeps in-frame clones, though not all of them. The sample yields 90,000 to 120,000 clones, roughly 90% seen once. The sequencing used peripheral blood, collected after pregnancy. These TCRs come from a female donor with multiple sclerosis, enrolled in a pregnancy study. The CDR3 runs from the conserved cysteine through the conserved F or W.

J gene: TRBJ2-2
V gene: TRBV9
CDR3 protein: CASSVVSGGASNTGELFF

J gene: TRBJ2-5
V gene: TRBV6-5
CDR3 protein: CASSYNRDPKETQYF

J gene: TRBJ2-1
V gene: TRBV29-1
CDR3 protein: CSVGSGEDNEQFF

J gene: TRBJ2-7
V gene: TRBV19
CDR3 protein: CASSIDRLSGGDEQYF

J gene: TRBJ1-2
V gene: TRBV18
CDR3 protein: CASSPGQNYGYTF

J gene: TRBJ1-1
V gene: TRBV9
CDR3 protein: CASSVGDGYTEAFF

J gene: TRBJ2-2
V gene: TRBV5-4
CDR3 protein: CASSPGQGGNTGELFF

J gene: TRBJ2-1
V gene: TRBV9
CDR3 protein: CASSAAGGVTSGYNEQFF

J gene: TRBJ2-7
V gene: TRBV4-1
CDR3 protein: CASSPDRAREQYF

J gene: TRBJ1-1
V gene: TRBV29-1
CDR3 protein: CSVLGGTGEWKVPRDTEAFF

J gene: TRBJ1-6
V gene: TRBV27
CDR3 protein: CASSLVGGNSPLHF

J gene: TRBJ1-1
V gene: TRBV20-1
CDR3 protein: CSAKSQGAFF

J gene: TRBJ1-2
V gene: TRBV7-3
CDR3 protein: CAGQGLFYGYTF

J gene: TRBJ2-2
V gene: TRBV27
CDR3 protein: CASSTGGWTGELFF

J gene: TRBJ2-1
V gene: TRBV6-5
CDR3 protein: CASGEGMSGNEQFF

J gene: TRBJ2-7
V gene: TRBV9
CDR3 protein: CASSASGDLPGYEQYF

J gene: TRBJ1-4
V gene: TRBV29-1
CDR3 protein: CSVLVGREVFF

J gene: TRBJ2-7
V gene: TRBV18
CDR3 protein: CASSRLAGENEQYF

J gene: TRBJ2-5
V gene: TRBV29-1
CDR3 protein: CSADPPSIAGGQETQYF

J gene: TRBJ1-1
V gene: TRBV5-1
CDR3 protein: CASSPTAGGAGNTEAFF